This entry concerns a single TCR beta chain. Its binding antigen is unknown. The input lacks base qualities; no much larger clone sits a single base away. Library preparation employed RT-PCR. Instrument on record: Illumina HiSeq 2500. TCRdb passed the public sequencing reads through fastp at Q25 and MiXCR, retaining productive beta sequences. Every entry covers one CDR3 protein and lists the most common genes and DNA from its rows. The sample table contains about 500,000 distinct CDR3 sequences; only one count was recorded for about 15% of them. The ten largest make up less than 4% of the sample. The CDR3 numbers 14 residues from cysteine through phenylalanine. The only DNA kept is the CDR3, 42 bases in frame from the first base. Trimming removed 8 bases from V and 0 bases from J; the gene matches leave 6 bases unexplained. Per the germline V gene, MGHDK is the CDR1 and SYGVNS is the CDR2. This sample is part of a study of response to subunit inactivated influenza vaccine (dated by TCRdb to the late 2010s). As for the study more broadly: Deep quantitative T cell receptor repertoire profiling was used in the study to track responses to a trivalent subunit inactivated influenza vaccine. Results and caveats for the whole study, not just this receptor: It was suggested by the authors that each seasonal influenza vaccination may recruit only a limited number of new T cells.

The receptor's source is a man between 50 and 75 years old who received an inactivated influenza vaccine. Donor details come from another sample of the same person, matched by shared clones. Sequencing was performed on CD4+ T cells sorted from PBMCs, taken 23 to 25 months after vaccination. This chain joins TRBV25-1 to TRBJ1-1; 7 bases in the middle match TRBD1. The DNA sequence is as follows: TGTGCCAGCGGATCGGGACAGATGAACACTGAAGCTTTCTTT. Translation gives CASGSGQMNTEAFF.